Described below is a single T cell receptor beta chain sequence and its context. Its specificity is not known. Sequencing was performed with immunoSEQ multiplex PCR; in TCRdb, only in-frame clones are kept and a portion is missing. Of around 67,000 clones in the sample, roughly four fifths are singletons; the top ten hold roughly 1.2%. The ends lost 0 bases at V and 5 bases at J; junction bases unmatched: 4. The CDR3 spans 16 residues. CDR1 and CDR2 (germline): SGHRS, YFSETQ. Sequencing in the ViraFEST assay came after antigen-specific CD4+ T cells had been expanded with viral peptide pools, which were used to stimulate PBMC. Culturing for around 10 days preceded CD4+ T cell isolation. Either the BNT162b2 or mRNA-1273 vaccine was given to participants in two doses. These data come from a study of vaccination effects on CD4 cells after COVID-19.

The source was CD4+ T cells from PBMCs cultured with HCoV-229E spike peptides, collected after COVID-19 vaccination. The chain employs TRBV5-1 and TRBJ1-4, with 10 bases that match TRBD1. This clonotype was obtained from a human donor who received a COVID-19 vaccine. CDR3 residues: CASSLGQGARNEKLFF. Here the CDR3 DNA reads TGCGCCAGCAGCTTGGGACAGGGGGCGCGAAATGAAAAACTGTTTTTT.